This T cell receptor beta chain was identified during a study of T cell responses to AZD1222 COVID-19 vaccine. The data were produced by immunoSEQ multiplex PCR, yet TCRdb's version contains in-frame clones alone and is incomplete. The sample carries nearly 95,000 clones, almost 90% recorded once. In germline, CDR1 is LNHDA, CDR2 SQIVND (reference sequence). The germline V and J ends were trimmed by 3 bases and 6 bases, with 15 bases remaining between them. CDR3 length: 15 residues. This clone was seen just once. The sequencing used peripheral blood, collected on day 0 of AZD1222 vaccination. This clonotype originated in an adult in good health. The rearrangement uses TRBV19 and TRBJ2-1; D might be TRBD1 (5 bases). This CDR3 reads CASSIFTGQGNEQFF. Written as DNA, the CDR3 is TGTGCCAGTAGTATTTTCACAGGCCAGGGCAATGAGCAGTTCTTC.